Each of the 2 T cell receptor beta chains below was sequenced from the same sample in a study of blood T cell repertoires in COVID-19. Method: immunoSEQ multiplex PCR; TCRdb's copy keeps in-frame clones and lacks some. The table has 95,000 to 150,000 clones, 88% seen once. Sequenced input: peripheral blood. These receptors came from a woman between 45 and 65 years old with active or convalescent COVID-19.

The V gene is TRBV19, the J gene TRBJ1-1; D not resolved. The V gene's germline CDR1 is LNHDA and CDR2 SQIVND (reference sequence). Trimming left V 1 base short and J 2 bases short, with 8 bases between. This CDR3 has 14 residues. CDR3 residues: CASSIGQLNTEAFF. The CDR3 DNA follows: TGTGCCAGTAGTATAGGTCAACTTAACACTGAAGCTTTCTTT. Together with reference TRBV19 and TRBJ1-1, the CDR3 gives the full variable domain: DGGITQSPKYLFRKEGQNVTLSCEQNLNHDAMYWYRQDPGQGLRLIYYSQIVNDFQKGDIAEGYSVSREKKESFPLTVTSAQKNPTAFYLCASSIGQLNTEAFFGQGTRLTVV.

Only a few counts were recorded for this clone. The rearrangement links TRBV10-3 to TRBJ1-5; 10 bases map to TRBD1. The CDR3 extends over 15 amino acids. CDR1 and CDR2 from the germline V gene are ENHRY and SYGVKD. The ends lost 4 bases at V and 6 bases at J; junction bases unmatched: 6. This chain's CDR3 is CAISVSGQGSQPQHF. For the CDR3, the DNA is TGTGCCATCAGTGTCTCGGGACAGGGGAGTCAGCCCCAGCATTTT.